Presented here are 25 T cell receptor beta chains from one specimen sequenced in a study of cytomegalovirus exposure and HLA in healthy donors. Use of 60 Vbeta and 13 Jbeta primers characterized the PCR. The protocol was immunoSEQ multiplex PCR, while the TCRdb copy is restricted to in-frame clones and leaves out a portion. The sample contains about 200,000 clones, 87% of which appear only once. The sample taken for sequencing was PBMCs. These receptors all stem from a man between 25 and 39 years old in good health and CMV-seronegative.

The chain recombines TRBV6-5 with TRBJ2-5, with D perhaps TRBD1 (6 bases). The germline gives CDR1 MNHEY, CDR2 SVGAGI. The CDR3 covers 13 residues. V was clipped by 2 bases and J by 4 bases, with 8 bases between them. The CDR3 is CASSYTRGETQYF. The DNA of the CDR3 is TGTGCCAGCAGTTACACCAGGGGAGAGACCCAGTACTTC.

The chain recombines TRBV5-1 with TRBJ2-7; possible D gene TRBD1, 5 bases. The ends were cut back, 2 bases at V and 2 bases at J, with 14 bases in the middle. The CDR3 is made up of 15 amino acids. CDR1 is SGHRS, CDR2 YFSETQ, per germline. CDR3 sequence (DNA): TGCGCCAGCAGCTTAGGCACAGGTGTTACCTACGAGCAGTACTTC. Translating it yields CASSLGTGVTYEQYF.

The V and J genes are TRBV9 and TRBJ1-4; D might be TRBD1 (5 bases). This CDR3 has 16 residues. With 5 bases removed from V and 0 bases from J, the gap between germline ends came to 14 bases. Looked up from germline, CDR1 is SGDLS and CDR2 is YYNGEE. For the CDR3, the DNA is TGTGCCAGCAGTGACAGAATGGATGCAACTAATGAAAAACTGTTTTTT. This sequence encodes CASSDRMDATNEKLFF.

The gene calls are TRBV6-6 and TRBJ2-1; a weak D match, TRBD2 (5 bases). The CDR3 runs 15 residues. The germline V gene encodes CDR1 MNHNY and CDR2 SVGAGI (reference sequence). V lost 2 bases and J 0 bases, leaving 8 bases between the germline ends. The CDR3 region is CASSYRGSSYNEQFF. The CDR3 coding sequence is TGTGCCAGCAGTTACCGGGGAAGCTCCTACAATGAGCAGTTCTTC.

The rearrangement joins TRBV30 to TRBJ1-2; 7 nucleotides agree with TRBD1. The CDR3 sequence is 15 residues long. Trimming at V came to 5 bases and at J to 7 bases, leaving 16 bases not matched to a gene. Looked up from germline, CDR1 is GTSNPN and CDR2 is SVGIG (reference sequence). CDR3 in DNA: TGTGCCTGGTCTAACAGGGGCTTCGGGTCGGCTGGCTACACCTTC. It is translated as CAWSNRGFGSAGYTF.

The rearrangement links TRBV6-4 to TRBJ2-7; D unclear. Germline values: CDR1 MRHNA, CDR2 SNTAGT. This CDR3 spans 16 amino acids. Deletions cut 2 bases from V and 4 bases from J, with 18 bases between. This CDR3 reads CASSDLSHPTAYEQYF. Here the CDR3 DNA reads TGTGCCAGCAGTGACCTCTCCCACCCCACCGCGTACGAGCAGTACTTC.

J is TRBJ1-6 and V is TRBV4-2; D gene ambiguous. V was trimmed by 0 bases and J by 13 bases, leaving 7 bases between them. This CDR3 spans 12 amino acids. CDR1 LGHNA and CDR2 YNFKEQ come from the germline V gene. The CDR3 protein is CASSQEEGPLHF. The CDR3 DNA sequence: TGTGCCAGCAGCCAAGAAGAGGGCCCCCTCCACTTT.

Comments on this clone: Other DNA sequences of this sample code for an identical CDR3. The DNA of the CDR3 is TGTGCCAGCTCACCCCGGACAGGGGGAAACACTGAAGCTTTCTTT. Residues: CASSPRTGGNTEAFF. V is TRBV18 and J is TRBJ1-1; 10 nucleotides align to TRBD1. Germline V gene sequence: CDR1 KGHSH, CDR2 LQKENI. The CDR3 runs 15 residues. Trimming removed 3 bases from V and 2 bases from J; junction bases left unmatched: 3.

There are a few counts of this clone. The V call is TRBV5-1, the J call TRBJ2-1, with 8 nucleotides matching TRBD2. The J segment lost 3 bases and the V segment lost 2 bases, leaving 4 bases of the junction unmatched. Germline V lookup: CDR1 SGHRS, CDR2 YFSETQ. The CDR3 totals 15 residues. CDR3 residues: CASSLSSGGYNEQFF. The CDR3 DNA reads TGCGCCAGCAGCTTATCGAGCGGGGGCTACAATGAGCAGTTCTTC.

A single count supports this clone. This chain links TRBV28 with TRBJ1-1, with D hard to call. The CDR3 is 13 residues long. The germline V and J ends were trimmed by 2 bases and 4 bases, with 8 bases remaining between them. Germline V gene lookup returns CDR1 MDHEN and CDR2 SYDVKM. CDR3 DNA sequence: TGTGCCAGCAGTTTAAGCAGGCGCACTGAAGCTTTCTTT. The encoded protein is CASSLSRRTEAFF.

The V gene is TRBV5-5, the J gene TRBJ1-5; D not resolved. The length of the CDR3 is 15 residues. Germline V gives CDR1 SGHKS, CDR2 YYEKEE (reference sequence). V lost 0 bases, J lost 3 bases, and 10 bases lay in between. The CDR3 protein is CASSLGGLNNQPQHF. Here the CDR3 DNA reads TGTGCCAGCAGCTTGGGAGGGTTGAACAATCAGCCCCAGCATTTT.

The count of this clone is one. The chain uses TRBV5-4 and TRBJ2-2, with 10 bases identical to TRBD2. V trimming: 4 bases; J trimming: 3 bases; junction bases outside the gene matches: 6. This CDR3 spans 16 amino acids. CDR1 is SGHNT and CDR2 is YYREEE in the germline V gene (reference sequence). CDR3 coding DNA: TGTGCCAGCAGCAAGAGCGGGGGGGCCTACACCGGGGAGCTGTTTTTT. Protein sequence: CASSKSGGAYTGELFF.

The V gene is TRBV5-4, the J gene TRBJ2-1; 10 nucleotides match TRBD2. The germline V gene encodes CDR1 SGHNT and CDR2 YYREEE (reference sequence). The V segment lost 2 bases and the J segment 4 bases; nucleotides outside the gene matches: 3. CDR3 length: 15 amino acids. For the CDR3, the DNA is TGTGCCAGCAGCTTCCCTAGCGGGGGATACAATGAGCAGTTCTTC. Its protein product is CASSFPSGGYNEQFF.

The J gene is TRBJ2-7, the V gene TRBV5-1; 12 nucleotides align to TRBD1. The V gene end was trimmed by 1 base and the J gene end by 5 bases; junction bases not matched to a gene: 4. The germline CDR1 and CDR2 sequences are SGHRS and YFSETQ. The CDR3 runs to 15 residues. The chain's CDR3 is CASSLRDRGQHEQYF. CDR3 nucleotides: TGCGCCAGCAGCTTGAGGGACAGGGGGCAGCACGAGCAGTACTTC.

The chain has TRBV4-2 and TRBJ2-1, with 9 bases lining up with TRBD2. Germline CDR1 reads LGHNA; CDR2 reads YNFKEQ. The length of the CDR3 is 17 residues. V shed 2 bases, J shed 7 bases, and the junction held 12 bases outside the gene matches. The CDR3 DNA is TGTGCCAGCAGCCAAACCTATGCCGGGACTAGCAGAAATGAGCAGTTCTTC. Translation gives CASSQTYAGTSRNEQFF.

V and J are TRBV7-9 and TRBJ1-1, with D possibly matching TRBD1 (5 bases). Germline assignment: CDR1 SEHNR and CDR2 FQNEAQ (reference sequence). This CDR3 is 12 amino acids long. Trimming left V 3 bases short and J 7 bases short, with 9 bases between. The CDR3 DNA is TGTGCCAGCAGCTTTCAGGGTAATGAAGCTTTCTTT. Translating gives CASSFQGNEAFF.

The genes are TRBV7-2 and TRBJ1-3, with D unresolved. The CDR3 is 15 residues long. In germline, CDR1 is SGHTA, CDR2 FQGNSA. Trimming took 3 bases from V and 3 from J, leaving 12 bases between them. The CDR3 DNA reads as TGTGCCAGCAGCTTGGCCAGCGAATATGGAAACACCATATATTTT. It translates to CASSLASEYGNTIYF.

The chain employs TRBV18 and TRBJ2-1, with D unresolved. In germline, CDR1 is KGHSH, CDR2 LQKENI. The CDR3 runs 15 residues. Trimming removed 1 base from V and 0 bases from J, with 7 bases in between. The CDR3 sequence is CASSPLSGSYNEQFF. The CDR3 DNA reads as TGTGCCAGCTCACCACTCAGTGGCTCCTACAATGAGCAGTTCTTC.

This chain uses TRBV2 with TRBJ1-5; TRBD1 matches 8 bases. CDR3 length: 15 amino acids. The trim removed 1 base at V and 6 bases at J, leaving 5 bases unmatched. Germline CDR1 SNHLY, CDR2 FYNNEI. The CDR3 region has the DNA TGTGCCAGCAGTGAAGGACAGGGGACCCTTCAGCCCCAGCATTTT. Its translation is CASSEGQGTLQPQHF.

For this clone: The sample contains more than one DNA sequence encoding this CDR3. The chain is built from TRBV28 and TRBJ1-5; D unresolved. This CDR3 comprises 14 residues. V shed 3 bases and J shed 3 bases, with 9 bases lying between them. Germline V gene lookup returns CDR1 MDHEN and CDR2 SYDVKM. The CDR3 coding sequence is TGTGCCAGCAGTTTGGGCCAGTCCAATCAGCCCCAGCATTTT. Protein product: CASSLGQSNQPQHF. Filled out from reference TRBV28 and TRBJ1-5, the complete variable domain reads DVKVTQSSRYLVKRTGEKVFLECVQDMDHENMFWYRQDPGLGLRLIYFSYDVKMKEKGDIPEGYSVSREKKERFSLILESASTNQTSMYLCASSLGQSNQPQHFGDGTRLSIL.

The chain is built from TRBV19 and TRBJ1-5; 9 positions match TRBD1. From germline, CDR1 is LNHDA and CDR2 SQIVND (reference sequence). This CDR3 is 14 amino acids long. The J segment lost 7 bases and the V segment lost 6 bases, leaving 7 bases of the junction unmatched. Here the CDR3 DNA reads TGTGCCAGTAGACTACAGGGGGCAGGGCAGCCCCAGCATTTT. Its protein is CASRLQGAGQPQHF.

The genes are TRBV30 and TRBJ2-5, with 8 bases identical to TRBD2. The CDR3 is 10 residues long. From germline, CDR1 is GTSNPN and CDR2 SVGIG (reference sequence). As DNA, the CDR3 is TGTGGAGCGGGAGAAGAGACCCAGTACTTC. It codes for CGAGEETQYF. The full variable domain, completed using reference TRBV30 and TRBJ2-5, is SQTIHQWPATLVQPVGSPLSLECTVEGTSNPNLYWYRQAAGRGLQLLFYSVGIGQISSEVPQNLSASRPQDRQFILSSKKLLLSDSGFYLCGAGEETQYFGPGTRLLVL.

This clone was seen only once. The V and J genes are TRBV7-8 and TRBJ1-6, with 8 nucleotides matching TRBD1. Germline CDR1 SGHVS, CDR2 FQNEAQ. The CDR3 covers 14 residues. V lost 5 bases and J lost 6; bases outside the gene matches: 3. CDR3 residues: CASSADRGNSPLHF. In nucleotides, the CDR3 is TGTGCCAGCAGCGCCGACAGGGGTAATTCACCCCTCCACTTT.

This chain uses TRBV27 with TRBJ2-7, with 7 positions matching TRBD2. In germline, CDR1 is MNHEY, CDR2 SMNVEV (reference sequence). The CDR3 is made up of 15 amino acids. V lost 4 bases to trimming and J lost 3 bases; unmatched junction nucleotides: 9. The CDR3 nucleotides read TGTGCCAGCAGTTCACATCGGGGAGGGTACTACGAGCAGTACTTC. Translation: CASSSHRGGYYEQYF.

This chain links TRBV5-4 with TRBJ2-1; possible D gene TRBD2, 5 bases. This CDR3 is built from 13 residues. Per the germline V gene, CDR1 is SGHNT and CDR2 is YYREEE (reference sequence). Trimming took off 3 bases at V and 14 bases at J, with 18 bases between the two ends. Here the CDR3 reads CASSSLLAPRKFF. The CDR3 DNA reads TGTGCCAGCAGCTCTCTCTTAGCGCCCCGCAAGTTCTTC.